The 15 T cell receptor beta chains given below trace back to one sample, sequenced in a study of post-analysis software for immune sequencing data. General observations from the study: Higher frequency in patients than in controls was seen for five TRBV segments, with TRBV5-6, TRBV5-1 and TRBV20-1 among them.

cDNA libraries of TCR beta carried unique molecular identifiers. Each CDR3 protein gets one entry after TCRdb re-called the PCR reads with MiXCR. The data contain 400,000 to 500,000 distinct CDR3 sequences, about 40% of them singletons. No antigen has been identified for these receptors. The sample consisted of blood. The receptors here all came from a girl under 10 years old with multiple sclerosis.

Note on this clonotype: A junction boundary mismatches the germline segment, possibly from a read error. The chain recombines TRBV7-2 with TRBJ2-3, with 11 bases identical to TRBD2. The CDR3 sequence is 16 residues long. CDR1 and CDR2 from the germline V gene are SGHTA and FQGNSA. The chain's CDR3 is CACSSTSGIRTDTQYF. The CDR3 DNA sequence: TGTGCCTGCAGCTCGACTAGCGGGATTCGGACAGATACGCAGTATTTT.

V usage is TRBV20-1 and J usage is TRBJ1-2; 9 bases align to TRBD1. The CDR3 covers 13 residues. CDR1 DFQATT and CDR2 SNEGSKA come from the germline V gene (reference sequence). V was clipped by 3 bases and J by 6 bases; unmatched bases: 5. CDR3 bases: TGCAGTGCTAGGGAACAGGGGGCGAATGGCTACACCTTC. Protein: CSAREQGANGYTF.

The chain carries TRBV4-3 and TRBJ2-7; 7 positions agree with TRBD1. The CDR3 sequence is 15 residues long. Unmatched junction bases numbered 6, after V lost 0 bases and J lost 4 bases. Germline V gives CDR1 LGHNA, CDR2 YSLEER. The CDR3 reads CASSQEMTGQYEQYF. The DNA for the CDR3 is TGCGCCAGCAGCCAAGAGATGACAGGGCAATACGAGCAGTACTTC.

The chain recombines TRBV11-3 with TRBJ2-1, with 9 bases matching TRBD1. The CDR3 runs to 15 residues. Germline V CDR1 and CDR2: SGHNT, YENEEA. Unmatched junction bases numbered 7, after V lost 2 bases and J lost 8 bases. CDR3 loop: CASSLPGQGSDEQFF. For the CDR3, the DNA is TGTGCCAGCAGCTTACCGGGACAGGGTAGCGATGAGCAGTTCTTC.

This clonotype has more than one count but fewer than ten. The genes are TRBV28 and TRBJ2-7; D ambiguous. The germline gives CDR1 MDHEN, CDR2 SYDVKM. The CDR3 is 12 residues long. The V and J ends lost 5 bases and 2 bases respectively, with 7 bases between them. The chain's CDR3 is CASSPLAYEQYF. CDR3 DNA: TGTGCCAGCAGTCCCCTAGCCTACGAGCAGTACTTC.

CDR3 in DNA: TGTGCCAGCAGTTCTACTGGTGTGACCGGGACCAGGGACGGAAACACTGAAGCTTTCTTT. Translated, it gives CASSSTGVTGTRDGNTEAFF. The genes are TRBV5-5 and TRBJ1-1; possibly TRBD1 for D (5 bases). The V end lost 5 bases, the J end lost 2 bases, and 31 bases lay between the germline ends. This CDR3 has 20 amino acids. The germline V gene encodes CDR1 SGHKS and CDR2 YYEKEE (reference sequence).

The chain links TRBV11-2 to TRBJ2-3; D is possibly TRBD1 or TRBD2 (5 bases each). There are 15 residues in the CDR3. Between the trimmed V and J ends, which lost 8 bases and 2 bases, there was a span of 17 bases. Looked up from germline, CDR1 is SGHAT and CDR2 is FQNNGV. Here the CDR3 DNA reads TGTGCCAGCTTCGCCACGGGACGGGCCACAGATACGCAGTATTTT. Translated, it gives CASFATGRATDTQYF.

The CDR3 coding sequence is TGCGCCAGCAGTGGCGGACAGATGTACAATGAGCAGTTCTTC. This sequence encodes CASSGGQMYNEQFF. The chain combines TRBV10-1 with TRBJ2-1, with D tentatively TRBD1 (6 bases). The CDR3 extends over 14 amino acids. Germline CDR1 is WNHNN and CDR2 is SYGVQD (reference sequence). V lost 4 bases, J lost 4 bases, and 11 bases lay in between.

This clonotype was counted only a few times. V usage is TRBV14 and J usage is TRBJ2-5; tentative D call: TRBD2 (6 bases). Per the germline V gene, CDR1 is SGHDN and CDR2 is FVKESK. The CDR3 length is 13 residues. V was pared by 1 base and J by 7 bases, with 10 bases between. The CDR3 DNA reads as TGTGCCAGCAGCCAAGGACTAGACGGGACCCAGTACTTC. Its protein is CASSQGLDGTQYF.

The DNA of the CDR3 is TGTGCCAGCAGCCAAGAAACCCGACTACTTCAAGAGACCCAGTACTTC. It specifies CASSQETRLLQETQYF. The chain is built from TRBV3-1 and TRBJ2-5; TRBD2 might be the D (5 bases). CDR3 length: 16 amino acids. Trimming took 0 bases from V and 2 from J, leaving 13 bases between them. Germline V gene lookup returns CDR1 LGHDT and CDR2 YNNKEL (reference sequence).

This chain joins TRBV18 and TRBJ2-5, with D unclear. This CDR3 contains 15 residues. V dropped 0 bases and J dropped 5 bases, with 13 bases sitting between them. The V gene's germline CDR1 is KGHSH and CDR2 LQKENI. Here the CDR3 reads CASSPPLGNRETQYF. CDR3 DNA: TGTGCCAGCTCACCACCTTTAGGGAATCGGGAGACCCAGTACTTC. Based on the CDR3 plus reference TRBV18 and TRBJ2-5, the full variable domain is NAGVMQNPRHLVRRRGQEARLRCSPMKGHSHVYWYRQLPEEGLKFMVYLQKENIIDESGMPKERFSAEFPKEGPSILRIQQVVRGDSAAYFCASSPPLGNRETQYFGPGTRLLVL.

This clonotype was counted only a few times. The chain carries TRBV3-1 and TRBJ1-6; a weak D match, TRBD1 (5 bases). V was pared by 2 bases and J by 7 bases, with 12 bases between. Germline CDR1 LGHDT, CDR2 YNNKEL (reference sequence). CDR3 size: 15 residues. In DNA, the CDR3 is TGTGCCAGCAGCCAACGGGGGGAAACGAATTCACCCCTCCACTTT. Protein sequence: CASSQRGETNSPLHF.

This clonotype was found a few times. V usage is TRBV10-1 and J usage is TRBJ1-2, with D possibly being TRBD1 (5 bases). This CDR3 contains 14 residues. Trimming pared 3 bases from V and 7 bases from J, leaving 15 bases between. Germline V gene data show CDR1 as WNHNN and CDR2 as SYGVQD (reference sequence). The chain's CDR3 is CASSDETEDGGYTF. The CDR3 DNA sequence: TGCGCCAGCAGTGATGAGACAGAAGATGGTGGCTACACCTTC.

This clonotype came up a few times. DNA for the CDR3: TGCAGTGCTAGAGATTACAGGGATGATGGCTACACCTTC. Protein product: CSARDYRDDGYTF. The chain couples TRBV20-1 to TRBJ1-2; tentatively, D is TRBD1 (6 bases). Germline-derived CDR1 and CDR2 are DFQATT and SNEGSKA (reference sequence). Trimming removed 0 bases at V and 6 bases at J, with 11 bases between. CDR3 length equals 13 residues.

The chain links TRBV20-1 to TRBJ2-4, with a tentative D call TRBD1 (5 bases). Germline lookup yields CDR1 DFQATT and CDR2 SNEGSKA (reference sequence). V lost 5 bases to trimming and J lost 9 bases, with 20 bases between them. The CDR3 totals 14 residues. CDR3 protein: CSAHTDRMGGIQYF. The CDR3 bases are TGCAGTGCTCATACTGACAGAATGGGCGGCATTCAGTACTTC.